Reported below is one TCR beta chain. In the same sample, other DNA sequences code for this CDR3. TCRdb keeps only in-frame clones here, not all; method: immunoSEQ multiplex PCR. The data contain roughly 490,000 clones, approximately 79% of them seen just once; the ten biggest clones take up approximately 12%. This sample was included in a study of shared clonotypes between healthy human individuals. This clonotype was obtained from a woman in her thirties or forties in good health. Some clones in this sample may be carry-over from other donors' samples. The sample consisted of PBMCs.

CDR3 in DNA: TGTGCCAGTAGTACCGGACTAGCGGGGACAGATACGCAGTATTTT. It codes for CASSTGLAGTDTQYF. This chain joins TRBV19 and TRBJ2-3, with 12 positions matching TRBD2. Germline loops: CDR1 LNHDA, CDR2 SQIVND (reference sequence). This CDR3 is 15 amino acids long. J gave up 3 bases and V 4 bases, and 2 bases lay outside the gene matches.